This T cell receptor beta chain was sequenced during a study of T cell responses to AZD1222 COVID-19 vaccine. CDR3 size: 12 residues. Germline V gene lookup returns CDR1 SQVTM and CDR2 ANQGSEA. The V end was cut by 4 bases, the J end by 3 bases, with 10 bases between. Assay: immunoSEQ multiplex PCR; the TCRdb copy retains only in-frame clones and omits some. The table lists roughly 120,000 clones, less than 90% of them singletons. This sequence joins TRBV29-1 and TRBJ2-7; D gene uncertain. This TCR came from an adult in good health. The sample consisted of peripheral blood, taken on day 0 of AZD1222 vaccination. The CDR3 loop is CSVVRGGYEQYF. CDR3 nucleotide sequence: TGCAGCGTTGTCCGAGGCGGCTACGAGCAGTACTTC.